Below are 7 T cell receptor beta chains sequenced from a single sample in a study of T cell responses to AZD1222 COVID-19 vaccine. TCRdb's copy holds only in-frame clones and misses some; the assay was immunoSEQ multiplex PCR. The sample includes roughly 80,000 clones, nearly 85% of them seen just once. The sequencing here drew on peripheral blood, taken on day 0 of AZD1222 vaccination. These receptors were collected from an adult in good health.

In this sample, this clone turned up a few times. This chain uses TRBV10-3 with TRBJ2-7, with D possibly being TRBD2 (6 bases). This CDR3 has 12 amino acids. Trimming removed 11 bases from V and 3 bases from J, with 14 bases in between. Germline CDR1 ENHRY, CDR2 SYGVKD. The CDR3 protein is CAARETSYEQYF. The CDR3 nucleotides read TGTGCCGCTCGGGAGACTAGCTACGAGCAGTACTTC.

This chain joins TRBV5-4 and TRBJ2-1; 9 bases fit TRBD1. Per germline, CDR1 SGHNT and CDR2 YYREEE (reference sequence). With 0 bases clipped from V and 2 bases from J, the junction kept 0 bases outside the gene matches. CDR3 length equals 15 residues. CDR3: CASSLDRGPYNEQFF. The CDR3, as DNA: TGTGCCAGCAGCTTGGACAGGGGGCCCTACAATGAGCAGTTCTTC.

The chain recombines TRBV5-1 with TRBJ2-5; TRBD2 might be the D (6 bases). V was clipped by 0 bases and J by 1 base, with 10 bases between them. This CDR3 has 15 amino acids. Germline V CDR1 and CDR2: SGHRS, YFSETQ. CDR3 sequence reads: CASSLGLAVQETQYF. CDR3 coding DNA: TGCGCCAGCAGCTTGGGATTAGCGGTCCAAGAGACCCAGTACTTC.

This clone is a singleton in its sample. This chain joins TRBV5-1 and TRBJ1-2; D remains unclear. Germline loops: CDR1 SGHRS, CDR2 YFSETQ. The length of the CDR3 is 13 residues. V was pared by 1 base and J by 0 bases, with 4 bases between. The CDR3 DNA reads as TGCGCCAGCAGCTTGACAGCTAACTATGGCTACACCTTC. It encodes CASSLTANYGYTF.

V gene TRBV19 combines with J gene TRBJ2-7, with unresolved D. V was pared by 4 bases and J by 0 bases, with 16 bases between. Germline V gene data show CDR1 as LNHDA and CDR2 as SQIVND (reference sequence). The CDR3 totals 16 residues. The CDR3 nucleotides read TGTGCCAGTAGTACCTTACTCCAGTCTAACTCCTACGAGCAGTACTTC. Its protein product is CASSTLLQSNSYEQYF.

This chain links TRBV19 with TRBJ2-1; no reliable D call. Germline CDR1 LNHDA, CDR2 SQIVND (reference sequence). The CDR3 extends over 16 amino acids. V was cut by 1 base and J by 2 bases, with 12 bases left in between. The CDR3: CASSIVPVGTYNEQFF. CDR3 bases: TGTGCCAGTAGTATAGTGCCGGTAGGGACCTACAATGAGCAGTTCTTC.

The table lists this clone with a count of one. This chain connects TRBV6-1 to TRBJ2-7; unclear D gene. CDR3 length equals 15 residues. V was trimmed by 2 bases and J by 1 base, leaving 12 bases between them. The germline CDR1 and CDR2 sequences are MNHNS and SASEGT. The CDR3 coding sequence is TGTGCCAGCAGTGAAATTGGACGGTCTTCCTACGAGCAGTACTTC. Translated, it gives CASSEIGRSSYEQYF.